The sequence of this T cell receptor (beta chain) was determined in a study of blood T cell repertoires in COVID-19. Study as a whole: Samples representing acute and convalescent COVID-19 were sourced from the United States, Italy and Spain. T cells, B-cell-depleted T cells, or PBMCs supplied cDNA or gDNA.

In the original workflow: Reference gene primer amplification gave estimated nucleated cell counts. Assay used: immunoSEQ multiplex PCR; TCRdb lists only in-frame clones, some missing. That table gives V, J and clone size, and the DNA gave D and trimming. The sample carries around 380,000 clones, roughly 80% recorded once. This clone was seen a handful of times. The CDR3 has 15 amino acids. Trimming cost V 0 bases and J 3 bases, with 11 bases left between them. Germline CDR1 SEHNR, CDR2 FQNEAQ (reference sequence). The receptor was isolated from a human donor with acute or convalescent COVID-19. The donor label of this sample is uncertain. Sequenced material: peripheral blood. The V gene is TRBV7-9, the J gene TRBJ1-1; perhaps TRBD1 as D (6 bases). CDR3 coding DNA: TGTGCCAGCAGCTTAGCGGGGGCGCGGGACACTGAAGCTTTCTTT. Encoded protein: CASSLAGARDTEAFF.